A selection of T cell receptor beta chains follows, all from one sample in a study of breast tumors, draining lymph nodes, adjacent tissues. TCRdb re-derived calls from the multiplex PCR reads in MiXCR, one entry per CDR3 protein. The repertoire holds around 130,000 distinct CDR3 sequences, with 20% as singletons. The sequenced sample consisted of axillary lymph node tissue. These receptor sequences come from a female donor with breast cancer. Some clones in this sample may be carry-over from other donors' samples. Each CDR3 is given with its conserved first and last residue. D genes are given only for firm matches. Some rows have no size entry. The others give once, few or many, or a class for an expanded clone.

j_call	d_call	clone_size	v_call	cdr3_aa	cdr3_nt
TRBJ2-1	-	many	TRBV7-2	CASSLAVSYNEQFF	TGTGCCAGCAGCTTAGCGGTCAGCTACAATGAGCAGTTCTTC
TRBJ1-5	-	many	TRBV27	CAREGFRAGGNQPQHF	TGTGCCAGAGAGGGGTTCAGGGCTGGAGGCAATCAGCCCCAGCATTTT
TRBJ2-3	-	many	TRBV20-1	CSARPTPGSTDTQYF	TGCAGTGCTAGACCTACACCGGGGAGCACAGATACGCAGTATTTT
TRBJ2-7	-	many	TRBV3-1	CASSLGEEQYF	TGTGCCAGCAGCCTTGGGGAGGAGCAGTACTTC
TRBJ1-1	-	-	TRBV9	CASSVGAEGTEAFF	TGTGCCAGCAGCGTAGGGGCCGAGGGGACTGAAGCTTTCTTT
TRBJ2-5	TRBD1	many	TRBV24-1	CATSDSQGVTQYF	TGTGCCACCAGTGATTCACAGGGGGTGACCCAGTACTTC
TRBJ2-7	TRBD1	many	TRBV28	CASSGQGASYEQYF	TGTGCCAGCAGCGGACAGGGGGCCTCCTACGAGCAGTACTTC
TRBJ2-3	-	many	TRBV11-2	CASSTATDTQYF	TGTGCCAGCAGCACAGCCACAGATACGCAGTATTTT
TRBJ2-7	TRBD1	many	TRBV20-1	CSASGGQGGDEQYF	TGCAGTGCTAGCGGCGGACAGGGGGGTGACGAGCAGTACTTC
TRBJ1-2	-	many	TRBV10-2	CASRTGNYGYTF	TGCGCCAGCAGGACGGGGAACTATGGCTACACCTTC
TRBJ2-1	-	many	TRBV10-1	CASSETKSGNNEQFF	TGCGCCAGCAGTGAAACCAAGTCAGGCAACAATGAGCAGTTCTTC
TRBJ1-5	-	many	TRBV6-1	CASRQGPTPQHF	TGTGCCAGCAGACAGGGACCTACGCCCCAGCATTTT
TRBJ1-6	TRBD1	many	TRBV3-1	CASSDGTGSSYNSPLHF	TGTGCCAGCAGCGATGGGACAGGGAGCTCCTATAATTCACCCCTCCACTTT
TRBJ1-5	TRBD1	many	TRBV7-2	CASSLFTGGVGQPQHF	TGTGCCAGCAGCTTATTTACAGGGGGAGTGGGTCAGCCCCAGCATTTT
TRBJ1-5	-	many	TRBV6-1	CASSDSTSNQPQHF	TGTGCCAGCAGTGACTCCACCAGCAATCAGCCCCAGCATTTT
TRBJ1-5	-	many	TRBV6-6	CASSQPGQNQPQHF	TGTGCCAGCAGTCAACCGGGACAAAATCAGCCCCAGCATTTT
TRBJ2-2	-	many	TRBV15	CATSRTRGDTGELFF	TGTGCCACCAGCAGAACAAGAGGGGACACCGGGGAGCTGTTTTTT
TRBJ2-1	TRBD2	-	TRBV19	CASSGGKWLAGDNEQFF	TGTGCCAGTAGTGGGGGAAAGTGGCTAGCGGGGGACAATGAGCAGTTCTTC
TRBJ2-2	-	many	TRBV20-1	CSARDPGTTGGTGELFF	TGCAGTGCTAGAGATCCAGGTACAACAGGAGGGACCGGGGAGCTGTTTTTT
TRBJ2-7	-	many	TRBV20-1	CSAKIQVGGEQYF	TGCAGTGCTAAGATACAGGTGGGAGGCGAGCAGTACTTC
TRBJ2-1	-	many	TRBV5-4	CASSFGGGSYNEQFF	TGTGCCAGCAGCTTTGGGGGAGGCTCCTACAATGAGCAGTTCTTC
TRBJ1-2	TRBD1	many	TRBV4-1	CASSQGDSPYGYTF	TGCGCCAGCAGCCAAGGGGACAGCCCCTATGGCTACACCTTC